This T cell receptor (beta chain) came from a study of control samples from healthy donors and cancer patients. Only in-frame clones appear in the TCRdb table, and some are missing; sequencing was by immunoSEQ multiplex PCR. The sample lists around 110,000 clones; approximately 90% were seen once. Trimming left V 6 bases short and J 7 bases short, with 18 bases between. CDR3 length equals 14 residues. The TCR originated in a woman aged 70-85 years in good health. Sequenced input: blood. The V gene is TRBV23-1, the J gene TRBJ2-5, with D possibly TRBD1 on 5 matching bases. TRBV23-1 is flagged as an ORF with uncertain function. As DNA, the CDR3 is TGCGCCAGCAGCCAAAGGGGCAACTGTGGGACCCAGTACTTC. As protein: CASSQRGNCGTQYF.